What follows are 10 T cell receptor beta chains derived from one specimen sequenced in a study of blood T cell repertoires in COVID-19. Profiled with immunoSEQ multiplex PCR; TCRdb holds only in-frame clones, not every one. The sample has some 250,000 clones, roughly four fifths seen once. Sequencing was carried out using peripheral blood. The receptors here all came from a woman aged 55 to 70 with active or convalescent COVID-19.

The rearrangement links TRBV7-6 to TRBJ2-1, with TRBD1 identical over 7 bases. The germline gives CDR1 SGHVS, CDR2 FNYEAQ. This CDR3 comprises 15 residues. V lost 5 bases to trimming and J lost 8 bases; unmatched junction nucleotides: 12. The chain's CDR3 is CASSPRQGRGDEQFF. The CDR3 nucleotides are TGTGCCAGCAGCCCTCGACAGGGCCGCGGCGATGAGCAGTTCTTC.

This sequence joins TRBV5-5 and TRBJ2-7, with D possibly being TRBD1 (6 bases). V gave up 0 bases and J gave up 3 bases, with 16 bases separating them. The CDR3 contains 16 residues. Germline V gives CDR1 SGHKS, CDR2 YYEKEE (reference sequence). The CDR3 here is CASSLARIEQGYEQYF. The CDR3 DNA reads TGTGCCAGCAGCTTGGCCCGGATTGAACAGGGCTACGAGCAGTACTTC. Supplemented by reference TRBV5-5 and TRBJ2-7, the full variable domain reads DAGVTQSPTHLIKTRGQQVTLRCSPISGHKSVSWYQQVLGQGPQFIFQYYEKEERGRGNFPDRFSARQFPNYSSELNVNALLLGDSALYLCASSLARIEQGYEQYFGPGTRLTVT.

This clone was detected a few times. The chain has TRBV19 and TRBJ1-4; TRBD1 matches at 8 bases. This CDR3 is 13 amino acids long. The germline CDR1 and CDR2 sequences are LNHDA and SQIVND (reference sequence). J was trimmed by 2 bases and V by 8 bases; bases with no gene match: 1. The CDR3, as DNA: TGTGCCAGTCGGACAGGGACTAATGAAAAACTGTTTTTT. Translating gives CASRTGTNEKLFF.

This rearrangement joins TRBV18 to TRBJ2-1; TRBD2 matches at 11 bases. This CDR3 is 16 amino acids long. Germline assignment: CDR1 KGHSH and CDR2 LQKENI. V dropped 0 bases and J dropped 5; count of bases not matched to a gene: 3. CDR3 DNA sequence: TGTGCCAGCTCACCACCGAATAGCGGGGGGGACAATGAGCAGTTCTTC. It specifies CASSPPNSGGDNEQFF. Supplemented by reference TRBV18 and TRBJ2-1, the full variable domain reads NAGVMQNPRHLVRRRGQEARLRCSPMKGHSHVYWYRQLPEEGLKFMVYLQKENIIDESGMPKERFSAEFPKEGPSILRIQQVVRGDSAAYFCASSPPNSGGDNEQFFGPGTRLTVL.

V usage is TRBV5-6 and J usage is TRBJ2-7, with 8 bases matching TRBD2. This CDR3 is 15 amino acids long. Germline lookup yields CDR1 SGHDT and CDR2 YYEEEE. J was trimmed by 4 bases and V by 3 bases; bases with no gene match: 9. The CDR3 is CASSSQGSGVYEQYF. The DNA of the CDR3 is TGTGCCAGCAGCTCGCAGGGTAGCGGGGTGTACGAGCAGTACTTC. Supplemented by reference TRBV5-6 and TRBJ2-7, the full variable domain reads DAGVTQSPTHLIKTRGQQVTLRCSPKSGHDTVSWYQQALGQGPQFIFQYYEEEERQRGNFPDRFSGHQFPNYSSELNVNALLLGDSALYLCASSSQGSGVYEQYFGPGTRLTVT.

This sequence joins TRBV5-6 and TRBJ2-7; D may be TRBD1 (6 bases). CDR1 and CDR2 from the germline V gene are SGHDT and YYEEEE. The CDR3 contains 15 residues. Trimming shortened V by 0 bases and J by 1 base, and 11 bases separated the two germline ends. Here the CDR3 DNA reads TGTGCCAGCAGCTTGGGACTCCAGGGGTCCTACGAGCAGTACTTC. Translating it yields CASSLGLQGSYEQYF. Full variable domain (rest looked up from reference TRBV5-6 and TRBJ2-7): DAGVTQSPTHLIKTRGQQVTLRCSPKSGHDTVSWYQQALGQGPQFIFQYYEEEERQRGNFPDRFSGHQFPNYSSELNVNALLLGDSALYLCASSLGLQGSYEQYFGPGTRLTVT.

The rearrangement joins TRBV9 to TRBJ1-2; D not resolved. V was cut by 0 bases and J by 8 bases, with 8 bases left in between. Germline V CDR1 and CDR2: SGDLS, YYNGEE. The CDR3 consists of 12 residues. This CDR3 reads CASSVAGKGYTF. Here the CDR3 DNA reads TGTGCCAGCAGCGTAGCCGGTAAGGGCTACACCTTC. The full variable domain, completed using reference TRBV9 and TRBJ1-2, is DSGVTQTPKHLITATGQRVTLRCSPRSGDLSVYWYQQSLDQGLQFLIQYYNGEERAKGNILERFSAQQFPDLHSELNLSSLELGDSALYFCASSVAGKGYTFGSGTRLTVV.

This sequence joins TRBV24-1 and TRBJ1-1; TRBD1 matches 7 bases. This CDR3 contains 15 residues. The germline V gene has CDR1 KGHDR and CDR2 SFDVKD. V shed 4 bases and J 1 base; nucleotides not matched to a gene: 5. As DNA, the CDR3 is TGTGCCACCAGTGACACTGACAGGGAGAACACTGAAGCTTTCTTT. Its translation is CATSDTDRENTEAFF.

The rearrangement links TRBV7-9 to TRBJ1-2; D is ambiguous. Germline values: CDR1 SEHNR, CDR2 FQNEAQ (reference sequence). Trimming pared 5 bases from V and 7 bases from J, leaving 11 bases between. This CDR3 is 12 amino acids long. This chain's CDR3 is CASSLVEGGYTF. CDR3 DNA: TGTGCCAGCAGCCTAGTGGAGGGTGGCTACACCTTC.

This CDR3 is CASSPSSVGAETQYF. The CDR3 DNA sequence: TGCGCCAGCAGCCCCTCCTCGGTGGGGGCGGAGACCCAGTACTTC. The rearrangement uses TRBV4-3 and TRBJ2-5, with D perhaps TRBD1 (6 bases). Per germline, CDR1 LGHNA and CDR2 YSLEER. The ends were cut back, 4 bases at V and 5 bases at J, with 17 bases in the middle. This CDR3 is built from 15 residues.